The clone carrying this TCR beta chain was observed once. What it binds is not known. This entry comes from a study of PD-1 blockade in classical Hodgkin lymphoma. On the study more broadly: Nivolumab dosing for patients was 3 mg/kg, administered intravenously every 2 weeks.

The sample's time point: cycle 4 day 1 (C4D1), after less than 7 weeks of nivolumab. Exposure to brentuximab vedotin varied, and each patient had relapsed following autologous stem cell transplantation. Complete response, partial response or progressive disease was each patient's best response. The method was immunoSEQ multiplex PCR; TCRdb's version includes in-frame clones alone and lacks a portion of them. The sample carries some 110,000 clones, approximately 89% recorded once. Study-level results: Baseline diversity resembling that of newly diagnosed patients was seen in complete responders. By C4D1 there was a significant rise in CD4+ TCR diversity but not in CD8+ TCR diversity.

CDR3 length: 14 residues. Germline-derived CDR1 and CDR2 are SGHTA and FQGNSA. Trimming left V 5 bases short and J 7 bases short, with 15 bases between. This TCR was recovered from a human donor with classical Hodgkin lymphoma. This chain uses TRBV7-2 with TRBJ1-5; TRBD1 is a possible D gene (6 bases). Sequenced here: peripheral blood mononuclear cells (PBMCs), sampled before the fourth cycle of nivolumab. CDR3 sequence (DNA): TGTGCCAGCAGCGACAGGCTTGTGAACCAGCCCCAGCATTTT. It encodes CASSDRLVNQPQHF.